Listed here are 14 T cell receptor beta chains from one sample, sequenced in a study of shared clonotypes between healthy human individuals. The repertoire was sequenced with immunoSEQ multiplex PCR; TCRdb's copy has only in-frame clones and lacks some. The table records hundreds of thousands of clones, 90% to 95% of them present only once. Only CD45RO-negative cells positively selected for CCR7 counted as naive CD8 cells, so terminally differentiated effector memory CD45RA+ cells were excluded. The specimen was naive CD8+ T cells sorted from blood. These TCRs come from a woman in her twenties or thirties in good health.

The chain employs TRBV27 and TRBJ2-1, with unresolved D. CDR1 is MNHEY and CDR2 is SMNVEV in the germline V gene (reference sequence). This CDR3 region has 17 residues. V was pared by 4 bases and J by 2 bases, with 18 bases between. The DNA for the CDR3 is TGTGCCAGCAGTTCCTCACTCGCCCGCGGCCCCTACAATGAGCAGTTCTTC. This codes for CASSSSLARGPYNEQFF.

The V gene is TRBV5-1, the J gene TRBJ1-1, with TRBD1 matching 7 bases. CDR1 SGHRS and CDR2 YFSETQ come from the germline V gene. CDR3 size: 15 residues. V trimming: 2 bases; J trimming: 4 bases; junction bases outside the gene matches: 8. The CDR3 nucleotides read TGCGCCAGCAGCTTCACACGGACAGGTACCACTGAAGCTTTCTTT. Translation: CASSFTRTGTTEAFF.

This clone was detected once. This rearrangement joins TRBV27 to TRBJ2-7; tentative D call: TRBD2 (6 bases). Germline V gene lookup returns CDR1 MNHEY and CDR2 SMNVEV (reference sequence). The CDR3 loop spans 15 amino acids. Trimming cost V 0 bases and J 2 bases, with 11 bases left between them. The CDR3 bases are TGTGCCAGCAGTTTATCGGGGGACTTGCCCTACGAGCAGTACTTC. Translation: CASSLSGDLPYEQYF.

The rearrangement joins TRBV7-8 to TRBJ2-1, with 11 bases that match TRBD2. Per germline, CDR1 SGHVS and CDR2 FQNEAQ. After removal of 4 bases from V and 7 bases from J, the junction contained 12 bases not matched to a gene. The CDR3 spans 17 residues. In nucleotides, the CDR3 is TGTGCCAGCAGCTCCGTGGTTGAGGCTAGCGGGAGGAATGAGCAGTTCTTC. This gives the protein CASSSVVEASGRNEQFF.

The chain is built from TRBV5-1 and TRBJ2-7, with a weak D call TRBD2 (5 bases). The V end lost 4 bases, the J end lost 1 base, and 12 bases lay between the germline ends. Germline V lookup: CDR1 SGHRS, CDR2 YFSETQ. CDR3 size: 14 residues. The chain's CDR3 is CASSTDGISYEQYF. CDR3 in DNA: TGCGCCAGCAGCACGGACGGGATTTCCTACGAGCAGTACTTC.

This chain links TRBV28 with TRBJ1-2, with D possibly being TRBD1 (5 bases). The V gene's germline CDR1 is MDHEN and CDR2 SYDVKM. V dropped 5 bases and J dropped 2 bases, with 12 bases sitting between them. The CDR3 runs to 14 residues. The CDR3 bases are TGTGCCAGCAGTCTTGGGGCACGGAACTATGGCTACACCTTC. It encodes CASSLGARNYGYTF.

The chain couples TRBV7-8 to TRBJ2-1; no definite D call. CDR1 SGHVS and CDR2 FQNEAQ come from the germline V gene. The V gene lost 2 bases and the J gene lost 7 bases, with 12 bases spanning the gap. This CDR3 is 14 amino acids long. CDR3 DNA: TGTGCCAGCAGCTTATACTCACGAGTTAATGAGCAGTTCTTC. It codes for CASSLYSRVNEQFF.

V is TRBV10-2 and J is TRBJ2-1; TRBD1 matches 10 bases. CDR3 size: 15 residues. Germline V CDR1 and CDR2: WSHSY, SAAADI. V shed 6 bases and J 8 bases; nucleotides not matched to a gene: 10. The CDR3 loop reads CASRAGTGVTHEQFF. As DNA, the CDR3 is TGCGCCAGCAGAGCCGGGACAGGGGTGACTCATGAGCAGTTCTTC.

The chain carries TRBV4-1 and TRBJ2-2, with D perhaps TRBD2 (5 bases). The CDR3 length is 17 residues. Germline V gene data show CDR1 as MGHRA and CDR2 as YSYEKL. V lost 0 bases and J lost 4, with 15 bases in between. CDR3 in amino acids: CASSQETLRAGTGELFF. CDR3 nucleotide sequence: TGCGCCAGCAGCCAAGAAACTCTGCGGGCTGGCACCGGGGAGCTGTTTTTT.

In the case of this clone: The same CDR3 is also encoded by other DNA sequences in this sample. The V and J genes are TRBV28 and TRBJ2-7; perhaps TRBD1 as D (5 bases). CDR3 length equals 13 residues. Germline CDR1 reads MDHEN; CDR2 reads SYDVKM. V gave up 3 bases and J gave up 3 bases, with 9 bases separating them. CDR3 sequence (DNA): TGTGCCAGCAGTTTGGGCAGGGTCTACGAGCAGTACTTC. Its protein product is CASSLGRVYEQYF.

V and J are TRBV6-5 and TRBJ2-1; D is possibly TRBD1 (6 bases). CDR3 length: 15 amino acids. Trimming stripped 2 bases from V and 0 bases from J, with 8 bases between. Germline lookup yields CDR1 MNHEY and CDR2 SVGAGI. The CDR3 sequence: CASSYGQSSYNEQFF. CDR3 bases: TGTGCCAGCAGTTACGGACAGAGCTCCTACAATGAGCAGTTCTTC.

This clone has a single count. This rearrangement joins TRBV13 to TRBJ2-7, with TRBD2 matching 9 bases. The CDR3 length is 14 residues. The trim removed 3 bases at V and 5 bases at J, leaving 5 bases unmatched. The germline gives CDR1 PRHDT, CDR2 FYEKMQ (reference sequence). The CDR3 bases are TGTGCCAGCAGCTTTAGCGGGAGCGTGAACGAGCAGTACTTC. It codes for CASSFSGSVNEQYF.

The V and J genes are TRBV7-7 and TRBJ1-2, with D hard to call. There are 13 residues in the CDR3. Looked up from germline, CDR1 is SSHAT and CDR2 is FNYEAQ (reference sequence). V lost 1 base and J lost 4, with 7 bases in between. The DNA of the CDR3 is TGTGCCAGCAGCTTAGGCGGGGTCTATGGCTACACCTTC. The encoded protein is CASSLGGVYGYTF.

The rearrangement joins TRBV19 to TRBJ2-7, with D maybe TRBD1 (5 bases). The V end was cut by 3 bases, the J end by 0 bases, with 12 bases between. This CDR3 is 15 amino acids long. Germline-derived CDR1 and CDR2 are LNHDA and SQIVND (reference sequence). CDR3 residues: CASSIRGHPSYEQYF. The CDR3 nucleotides read TGTGCCAGTAGTATTCGAGGACATCCCTCCTACGAGCAGTACTTC.